This TCR beta chain was retrieved from a study of cytomegalovirus exposure and HLA in healthy donors. The study ran its PCR with 60 Vbeta and 13 Jbeta primers. Per the original methods: About 10 million shared chains were among 65 million to 85 million unique TCR beta chains counted in a later analysis. Generated by immunoSEQ multiplex PCR, the TCRdb table keeps only in-frame clones and is missing some. Clonal size and the V and J genes are those of that table, whereas D and trimming came from the DNA. The sample carries about 160,000 clones, about 77% recorded once. Regarding the study as a whole: Differences between HLA loci emerged in a later analysis of TCR association rates, with DRB1 most and HLA-C fewest. Later analysis identified a missense DCLRE1C variant that was linked to TCR beta V- and J-gene trimming.

This clone was detected only once. Its cognate antigen is unknown. Among the donors, all were healthy bone marrow donors. The CDR3 has 13 amino acids. Germline V gives CDR1 MNHEY, CDR2 SVGAGI. The V end was cut by 3 bases, the J end by 4 bases, with 7 bases between. The TCR sequence derives from a male donor in good health and CMV-seropositive. Sequenced: PBMCs. The chain carries TRBV6-5 and TRBJ2-1; D gene unclear. The CDR3 sequence: CASSYSEYNEQFF. The CDR3 coding sequence is TGTGCCAGCAGTTATTCGGAGTACAATGAGCAGTTCTTC.